One sample yielded the 5 T cell receptor beta chains listed below, sequenced in a study of tissue T cells after allogeneic stem cell transplantation. The repertoire was sequenced with immunoSEQ multiplex PCR; TCRdb's copy has only in-frame clones and lacks some. The table has 4,000 to 6,000 clones, approximately 69% seen once. The sample here was duodenal tissue, taken at autopsy. All receptors come from a female patient between 18 and 50 years old with steroid-refractory graft-versus-host disease after an allogeneic stem cell transplant. Some T cells may be the graft donor's.

V is TRBV29-1 and J is TRBJ2-7, with 7 bases aligning to TRBD1. Germline CDR1 SQVTM, CDR2 ANQGSEA. V dropped 4 bases and J dropped 2; count of bases not matched to a gene: 2. This CDR3 is built from 12 residues. CDR3 protein: CSVGQGAYEQYF. CDR3 DNA: TGCAGCGTTGGGCAGGGGGCCTACGAGCAGTACTTC.

The chain is built from TRBV14 and TRBJ2-5, with 7 bases that match TRBD2. CDR3 length: 14 amino acids. CDR1 is SGHDN and CDR2 is FVKESK in the germline V gene. J gave up 4 bases and V 3 bases, and 5 bases lay outside the gene matches. CDR3 region: CASSHFGGLETQYF. CDR3 nucleotide sequence: TGTGCCAGCAGCCACTTCGGGGGGTTAGAGACCCAGTACTTC.

CDR3 region: CASSSDPLAGNEQFF. The CDR3 DNA reads as TGTGCCAGCAGCTCCGACCCCCTAGCGGGAAACGAGCAGTTCTTC. V and J are TRBV2 and TRBJ2-1; TRBD2 matches at 9 bases. The ends lost 6 bases at V and 10 bases at J; junction bases unmatched: 13. Germline V gene data show CDR1 as SNHLY and CDR2 as FYNNEI. CDR3 size: 15 residues.

The chain uses TRBV5-1 and TRBJ2-7, with 11 bases fitting TRBD1. CDR1 and CDR2 (germline): SGHRS, YFSETQ. The CDR3 consists of 15 residues. V trimming: 4 bases; J trimming: 3 bases; junction bases outside the gene matches: 6. Written as DNA, the CDR3 is TGCGCCAGCAGCCCCCTCGGGACAGGGGGCTACGAGCAGTACTTC. Translation: CASSPLGTGGYEQYF.

V is TRBV7-2 and J is TRBJ2-6; 12 nucleotides agree with TRBD1. The germline gives CDR1 SGHTA, CDR2 FQGNSA. Losses at the gene ends were 3 bases for V and 4 bases for J; bases not matched to a gene: 4. The CDR3 is 17 residues long. CDR3 nucleotide sequence: TGTGCCAGCAGCTTGGGACAGGGGGCGCTGGGGGCCAACGTCCTGACTTTC. Translating gives CASSLGQGALGANVLTF.